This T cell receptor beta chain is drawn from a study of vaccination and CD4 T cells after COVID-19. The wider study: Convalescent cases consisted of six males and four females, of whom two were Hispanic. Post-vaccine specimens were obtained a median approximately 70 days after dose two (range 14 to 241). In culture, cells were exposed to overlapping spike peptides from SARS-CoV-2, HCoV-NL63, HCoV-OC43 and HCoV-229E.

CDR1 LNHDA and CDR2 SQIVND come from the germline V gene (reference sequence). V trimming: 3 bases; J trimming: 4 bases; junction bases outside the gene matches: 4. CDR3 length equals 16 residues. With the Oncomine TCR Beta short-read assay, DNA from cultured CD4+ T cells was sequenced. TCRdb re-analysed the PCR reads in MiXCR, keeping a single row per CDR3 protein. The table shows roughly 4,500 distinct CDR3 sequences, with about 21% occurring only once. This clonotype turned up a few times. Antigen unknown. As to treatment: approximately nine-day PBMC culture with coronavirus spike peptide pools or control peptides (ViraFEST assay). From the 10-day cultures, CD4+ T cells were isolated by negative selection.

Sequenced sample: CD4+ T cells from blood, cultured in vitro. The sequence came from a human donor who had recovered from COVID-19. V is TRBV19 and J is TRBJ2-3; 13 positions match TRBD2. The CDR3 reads CASSILTSGGSDTQYF. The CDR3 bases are TGTGCCAGTAGTATCCTGACTAGCGGGGGGTCAGATACGCAGTATTTT.